Shown below are 26 T cell receptor beta chains from a single sample sequenced in a study of PD-L1 blockade in urothelial cancer. Measured with immunoSEQ multiplex PCR; TCRdb has only the in-frame clones, and not every one. Of around 68,000 clones in the sample, more than 80% were seen once. The time point was: pretreatment peripheral blood. Sample: PBMCs, taken around atezolizumab (anti-PD-L1) treatment. The source is a man in his 70s with urothelial cancer.

This clone was seen at least ten times. CDR3 residues: CASTDRDRGNYEQYF. The CDR3 nucleotides read TGTGCCAGCACAGACCGGGACAGGGGGAACTACGAGCAGTACTTC. This chain uses TRBV6-5 with TRBJ2-7, with 11 nucleotides matching TRBD1. This CDR3 is 15 amino acids long. V lost 7 bases to trimming and J lost 3 bases; unmatched junction nucleotides: 8. CDR1 and CDR2 (germline): MNHEY, SVGAGI.

This chain joins TRBV6-5 and TRBJ2-7, with 8 bases lining up with TRBD1. V lost 6 bases to trimming and J lost 5 bases; unmatched junction nucleotides: 9. CDR3 length: 14 amino acids. Per the germline V gene, CDR1 is MNHEY and CDR2 is SVGAGI. CDR3 bases: TGTGCCAGCAGCCTCGGACAGGGCTTCAACGAGCAGTACTTC. Translating gives CASSLGQGFNEQYF.

This clone turned up a few times. This rearrangement joins TRBV29-1 to TRBJ1-1; D is undetermined. Trimming removed 8 bases at V and 5 bases at J, with 9 bases between. The CDR3 sequence is 10 residues long. The germline gives CDR1 SQVTM, CDR2 ANQGSEA. CDR3 DNA: TGCAGCCCCACCAGGACTGAAGCTTTCTTT. It codes for CSPTRTEAFF.

This clone rates as medium-sized. The rearrangement joins TRBV5-4 to TRBJ2-5, with D maybe TRBD1 (5 bases). The CDR3 runs to 13 residues. CDR1 is SGHNT, CDR2 YYREEE, per germline (reference sequence). V lost 4 bases and J 5 bases, leaving 12 bases between the germline ends. As DNA, the CDR3 is TGTGCCAGCAGCCCGCGATCAGGGGAGACCCAGTACTTC. It encodes CASSPRSGETQYF.

V is TRBV27 and J is TRBJ1-1, with 12 bases aligning to TRBD1. J gave up 11 bases and V 0 bases, and 1 base lay outside the gene matches. Germline CDR1 is MNHEY and CDR2 is SMNVEV (reference sequence). This CDR3 contains 13 residues. The DNA for the CDR3 is TGTGCCAGCAGTTTATCGGGACAGGGGGCCGCTTTCTTT. The encoded protein is CASSLSGQGAAFF.

The chain combines TRBV7-2 with TRBJ1-2; no definite D call. Trimming pared 5 bases from V and 2 bases from J, leaving 9 bases between. Per germline, CDR1 SGHTA and CDR2 FQGNSA. CDR3 length: 13 residues. The CDR3 sequence: CASSLTENYGYTF. CDR3 in DNA: TGTGCCAGCAGCCTCACAGAAAACTATGGCTACACCTTC.

V usage is TRBV15 and J usage is TRBJ1-2; possible D gene TRBD1, 5 bases. Germline V gene lookup returns CDR1 LNHNV and CDR2 YYDKDF (reference sequence). V was clipped by 0 bases and J by 1 base, with 12 bases between them. The CDR3 extends over 16 amino acids. The CDR3 DNA sequence: TGTGCCACCAGCAGAGATCCTGGGGGGTATAACTATGGCTACACCTTC. Translation: CATSRDPGGYNYGYTF.

The chain is built from TRBV5-1 and TRBJ1-5; 7 bases map to TRBD1. Germline V gene lookup returns CDR1 SGHRS and CDR2 YFSETQ. Trimming cost V 2 bases and J 5 bases; bases outside gene matches: 4. The CDR3 totals 14 residues. CDR3 in amino acids: CASSLRQGDQPQHF. The DNA for the CDR3 is TGCGCCAGCAGCTTAAGACAGGGCGATCAGCCCCAGCATTTT.

This chain links TRBV18 with TRBJ2-7; D possibly corresponds to TRBD1 (5 bases). Germline CDR1 KGHSH, CDR2 LQKENI. The CDR3 consists of 13 residues. V shed 3 bases and J shed 3 bases, with 9 bases lying between them. CDR3 in DNA: TGTGCCAGCTCACCCGACAGAGACTACGAGCAGTACTTC. It is translated as CASSPDRDYEQYF. The full variable domain, its missing parts supplied by reference TRBV18 and TRBJ2-7, is NAGVMQNPRHLVRRRGQEARLRCSPMKGHSHVYWYRQLPEEGLKFMVYLQKENIIDESGMPKERFSAEFPKEGPSILRIQQVVRGDSAAYFCASSPDRDYEQYFGPGTRLTVT.

The J gene is TRBJ2-7, the V gene TRBV30, with TRBD2 matching 9 bases. CDR1 and CDR2 (germline): GTSNPN, SVGIG (reference sequence). CDR3 length: 14 amino acids. The junction had 9 bases not matched to a gene; V was cut back by 4 bases and J by 5 bases. The CDR3 nucleotides read TGTGCCTGGAAAGGGGGCGGGAGGGGCCACGAGCAGTACTTC. As protein: CAWKGGGRGHEQYF.

The rearrangement joins TRBV7-2 to TRBJ1-5, with D possibly being TRBD1 (5 bases). Germline assignment: CDR1 SGHTA and CDR2 FQGNSA. The CDR3 runs to 13 residues. Trimming cost V 8 bases and J 4 bases, with 12 bases left between them. CDR3 bases: TGTGCCAGCCGACGAAACAGGAATCAGCCCCAGCATTTT. It is translated as CASRRNRNQPQHF.

This clone turned up a few times. The CDR3: CASSLRTRPYEQYF. CDR3 in DNA: TGTGCCAGCAGCTTGCGGACTCGACCCTACGAGCAGTACTTC. This chain joins TRBV14 and TRBJ2-7, with a tentative D call TRBD2 (5 bases). CDR1 SGHDN and CDR2 FVKESK come from the germline V gene. Trimming took 5 bases from V and 2 from J, leaving 13 bases between them. CDR3 length: 14 residues.

In DNA, the CDR3 is TGCGCCAGCAGCCCAGAAGAGCGGGGCGGCACAGATACGCAGTATTTT. Amino acid sequence: CASSPEERGGTDTQYF. The J gene is TRBJ2-3, the V gene TRBV4-3; 7 nucleotides match TRBD2. The V and J ends lost 4 bases and 1 base, in that order; junction bases with no gene match: 8. Germline CDR1 and CDR2: LGHNA and YSLEER. This CDR3 is built from 16 residues.

The chain recombines TRBV4-3 with TRBJ1-5; 12 bases agree with TRBD1. This CDR3 region has 15 residues. Trimming at V came to 3 bases and at J to 5 bases, leaving 2 bases not matched to a gene. CDR1 LGHNA and CDR2 YSLEER come from the germline V gene. The CDR3 bases are TGCGCCAGCAGCCAGGGACAGGGGGCACATCAGCCCCAGCATTTT. Protein sequence: CASSQGQGAHQPQHF.

The rearrangement uses TRBV19 and TRBJ2-7, with D perhaps TRBD1 (5 bases). CDR3 length: 13 residues. Germline V gene data show CDR1 as LNHDA and CDR2 as SQIVND (reference sequence). V gave up 5 bases and J gave up 4 bases, with 12 bases separating them. The CDR3: CASSHLGAYEQYF. The CDR3 DNA follows: TGTGCCAGTAGTCATCTTGGGGCGTACGAGCAGTACTTC. The complete variable domain, with remaining parts taken from reference TRBV19 and TRBJ2-7, reads DGGITQSPKYLFRKEGQNVTLSCEQNLNHDAMYWYRQDPGQGLRLIYYSQIVNDFQKGDIAEGYSVSREKKESFPLTVTSAQKNPTAFYLCASSHLGAYEQYFGPGTRLTVT.

This clone was seen only once. V gene TRBV7-7 combines with J gene TRBJ2-5, with D possibly matching TRBD1 (5 bases). CDR1 is SSHAT, CDR2 FNYEAQ, per germline (reference sequence). This CDR3 spans 14 amino acids. Between the trimmed V and J ends, which lost 1 base and 2 bases, there was a span of 8 bases. This CDR3 reads CASSLGRGQETQYF. CDR3 DNA sequence: TGTGCCAGCAGCTTAGGAAGGGGTCAAGAGACCCAGTACTTC.

V is TRBV21-1 and J is TRBJ1-2. TRBV21-1 is flagged as a pseudogene. CDR3 size: 12 residues. CDR3 DNA: TGTGCCAGCACCACGGAGCCTGGTGGCTACACCTTC. As protein: CASTTEPGGYTF.

The chain joins TRBV27 to TRBJ1-4, with TRBD1 matching over 8 bases. The germline CDR1 and CDR2 sequences are MNHEY and SMNVEV (reference sequence). CDR3 length: 14 amino acids. The trim removed 4 bases at V and 8 bases at J, leaving 6 bases unmatched. The DNA of the CDR3 is TGTGCCAGCAGTTCCGGGACAGGATCAGAAAAACTGTTTTTT. This codes for CASSSGTGSEKLFF.

CDR3 protein: CASSFQTGTKNIQYF. CDR3 in DNA: TGCGCCAGCAGCTTTCAAACAGGGACCAAAAACATTCAGTACTTC. The chain joins TRBV5-1 to TRBJ2-4, with a weak D call TRBD1 (6 bases). V was pared by 2 bases and J by 2 bases, with 11 bases between. Germline loops: CDR1 SGHRS, CDR2 YFSETQ. The CDR3 is 15 residues long.

The chain recombines TRBV7-3 with TRBJ2-5, with 8 bases lining up with TRBD2. The germline V gene encodes CDR1 SGHTA and CDR2 FQGTGA. The J segment lost 5 bases and the V segment lost 2 bases, leaving 7 bases of the junction unmatched. The CDR3 covers 15 residues. In nucleotides, the CDR3 is TGTGCCAGCAGCTTAGGGGGACTAGGCGGGGAGACCCAGTACTTC. Translation: CASSLGGLGGETQYF.

V is TRBV4-2 and J is TRBJ2-7, with 7 positions matching TRBD2. After removal of 4 bases from V and 0 bases from J, the junction contained 6 bases not matched to a gene. CDR1 is LGHNA, CDR2 YNFKEQ, per germline. The length of the CDR3 is 15 residues. The CDR3 spells CASSRGERDSYEQYF. Here the CDR3 DNA reads TGTGCCAGCAGCCGCGGGGAGCGGGACTCCTACGAGCAGTACTTC.

The V gene is TRBV9, the J gene TRBJ2-3; D unresolved. V lost 6 bases to trimming and J lost 4 bases, with 9 bases between them. CDR1 is SGDLS and CDR2 is YYNGEE in the germline V gene. The CDR3 is 12 amino acids. Here the CDR3 reads CASTELPDTQYF. DNA for the CDR3: TGTGCCAGCACCGAGCTGCCAGATACGCAGTATTTT.

The J gene is TRBJ2-1, the V gene TRBV27; 7 bases match TRBD2. Trimming at V came to 6 bases and at J to 7 bases, leaving 3 bases not matched to a gene. This CDR3 comprises 12 residues. CDR1 and CDR2 from the germline V gene are MNHEY and SMNVEV (reference sequence). In DNA form, the CDR3 reads TGTGCCAGCAGGGGACTAACAAATGAGCAGTTCTTC. It yields the protein CASRGLTNEQFF.

The chain uses TRBV19 and TRBJ1-1, with D perhaps TRBD1 (5 bases). This CDR3 spans 14 amino acids. Trimming pared 6 bases from V and 1 base from J, leaving 12 bases between. Germline V gives CDR1 LNHDA, CDR2 SQIVND (reference sequence). The chain's CDR3 is CASRPSGENTEAFF. The CDR3 DNA follows: TGTGCCAGTAGGCCCTCGGGGGAGAACACTGAAGCTTTCTTT.

CDR3 DNA: TGCGCCAGCAGCCAAGATCCAAGAGACAGGGGAATTTACACTGAAGCTTTCTTT. Translation: CASSQDPRDRGIYTEAFF. V gene TRBV4-3 combines with J gene TRBJ1-1; 8 positions agree with TRBD1. From germline, CDR1 is LGHNA and CDR2 YSLEER. V shed 0 bases, J shed 3 bases, and the junction held 12 bases outside the gene matches. CDR3 length: 18 amino acids.

The V gene is TRBV7-2, the J gene TRBJ2-7; 8 nucleotides line up with TRBD2. This CDR3 contains 15 residues. The J segment lost 1 base and the V segment lost 1 base, leaving 3 bases of the junction unmatched. Germline V gene sequence: CDR1 SGHTA, CDR2 FQGNSA. CDR3 coding DNA: TGTGCCAGCAGCTTAGGGACTAGCAGATCCTACGAGCAGTACTTC. Its translation is CASSLGTSRSYEQYF.